These T cell receptor beta chains were read from a single sample in a study of CD8 T cells in ankylosing spondylitis. MiXCR, run by TCRdb on the 5' RACE reads, gives a single entry per CDR3 protein. The profile shows about 220,000 distinct CDR3 sequences, around 6.6% of them singletons. The specimen sequenced was blood, either unsorted or a sorted T cell fraction (not recorded which). These receptors originate from a male donor with ankylosing spondylitis. CDR3s include the opening cysteine and the closing phenylalanine or tryptophan. A D gene is named only where the DNA matches it firmly. Clone size is given for some rows only: seen once, a few or many times, or a class if the clone is expanded.

v_gene	j_gene	d_gene	abundance	len	CDR3aa	CDR3nt
TRBV21-1	TRBJ2-5	NA	few	15	CASSTGTGGQETQYF	TGTGCCAGCAGCACTGGGACAGGGGGTCAAGAGACCCAGTACTTC
TRBV10-2	TRBJ2-1	TRBD2	many	17	CASTLRELAGVSNEQFF	TGCGCCAGCACCCTGAGGGAGCTAGCGGGGGTATCCAATGAGCAGTTCTTC
TRBV3-1	TRBJ1-2	NA	many	15	CASSQDGGGNYGYTF	TGTGCCAGCAGCCAAGATGGAGGGGGGAACTATGGCTACACCTTC
TRBV7-2	TRBJ2-7	NA	many	15	CASRRIEDSPYEQYF	TGTGCCAGCAGACGTATAGAGGACAGTCCCTACGAGCAGTACTTC
TRBV19	TRBJ2-1	TRBD2	many	17	CASSVGTSGIMNDEQFF	TGTGCCAGTAGTGTGGGGACTAGCGGGATCATGAATGATGAGCAGTTCTTC
TRBV11-2	TRBJ2-1	TRBD2	many	16	CASSLRAGGPGNEQFF	TGTGCCAGCAGCCTCCGAGCGGGAGGGCCGGGCAATGAGCAGTTCTTC
TRBV20-1	TRBJ1-2	NA	many	14	CSARGTPLLYGYTF	TGCAGTGCTAGAGGGACACCCCTTCTCTATGGCTACACCTTC
TRBV9	TRBJ1-2	NA	many	16	CASSDSDTWLSYGYTF	TGTGCCAGCAGCGACTCGGACACCTGGCTTAGCTATGGCTACACCTTC
TRBV10-3	TRBJ2-1	NA	few	12	CAITGYYNEQFF	TGTGCCATCACCGGCTACTACAATGAGCAGTTCTTC
TRBV6-5	TRBJ2-7	NA	many	11	CASSYSREQYF	TGTGCCAGCAGTTACTCGAGGGAGCAGTACTTC
TRBV29-1	TRBJ2-7	NA	many	15	CSAQGGDSRSYEQYF	TGCAGCGCCCAAGGGGGGGACAGTAGATCCTACGAGCAGTACTTC
TRBV5-1	TRBJ2-3	TRBD2	many	17	CASSQEPGLAFTDTQYF	TGCGCCAGCAGCCAGGAGCCGGGACTAGCGTTTACAGATACGCAGTATTTT
TRBV7-9	TRBJ1-1	NA	many	15	CASSSPNGGDTEAFF	TGTGCCAGCAGCTCCCCCAATGGGGGCGACACTGAAGCTTTCTTT
TRBV5-1	TRBJ2-1	NA	many	13	CASSLGARNEQFF	TGCGCCAGCAGCTTGGGTGCACGCAATGAGCAGTTCTTC
TRBV7-9	TRBJ1-5	NA	few	13	CASSSGWDQPQHF	TGTGCCAGCAGCTCCGGCTGGGATCAGCCCCAGCATTTT
TRBV6-1	TRBJ2-2	TRBD2	many	15	CASSPTSGSTGELFF	TGTGCCAGCAGTCCGACTAGCGGGAGTACCGGGGAGCTGTTTTTT
TRBV7-9	TRBJ1-1	NA	few	11	CASSSTRHAFF	TGTGCCAGCAGCTCTACCAGGCATGCTTTCTTT
TRBV12-3/TRBV12-4	TRBJ2-7	NA	NA	13	CASSFSRLYEQYF	TGTGCCAGCAGTTTCAGCAGGTTGTACGAGCAGTACTTC
TRBV11-2	TRBJ1-1	NA	many	17	CASSLETLENMSTEAFF	TGTGCCAGCAGCTTAGAAACCCTGGAAAACATGAGTACTGAAGCTTTCTTT
TRBV27	TRBJ1-6	NA	many	14	CASSFRDVGSPLHF	TGTGCCAGCAGTTTTAGGGATGTAGGATCACCCCTCCACTTT
TRBV5-5	TRBJ2-1	NA	many	16	CASSLVGRRSSDEQFF	TGTGCCAGCAGCTTGGTAGGGAGGCGTTCGTCGGATGAGCAGTTCTTC
TRBV4-3	TRBJ1-4	NA	few	17	CASSQDRRGEANEKLFF	TGCGCCAGCAGCCAAGATAGAAGAGGGGAAGCTAATGAAAAACTGTTTTTT
TRBV12-3/TRBV12-4	TRBJ2-7	TRBD1	many	15	CASSYGTAATYEQYF	TGTGCCAGCAGTTACGGGACAGCGGCTACCTACGAGCAGTACTTC
TRBV28	TRBJ2-7	NA	NA	15	CASSLLRDVAYEQYF	TGTGCCAGCAGTTTATTACGGGACGTGGCCTACGAGCAGTACTTC
TRBV18	TRBJ2-7	TRBD1	NA	13	CASSRTGGNEQYF	TGTGCCAGCTCCCGGACAGGGGGCAACGAGCAGTACTTC
TRBV7-8	TRBJ2-5	TRBD1	few	16	CASSLSRGRLRETQYF	TGTGCCAGCAGCTTAAGTAGGGGGCGCCTTAGGGAGACCCAGTACTTC
TRBV7-9	TRBJ2-5	TRBD2	NA	16	CASSPGLAPYQETQYF	TGTGCCAGCAGCCCAGGACTAGCGCCGTACCAAGAGACCCAGTACTTC